These T cell receptor beta chains were read from a single sample in a study of technical replicates of blood from several donors. Only in-frame clones appear in the TCRdb table, and some are missing; sequencing was by immunoSEQ multiplex PCR. The sample gives approximately 92,000 clones, 95% of which show up once; roughly 0.21% is in the top ten. The sample was T cells isolated from PBMCs. The receptors shown here come from a human donor in good health. Each CDR3 is given with its conserved first and last residue. D genes are given only for firm matches. The size of a clone is reported for some rows only, either as once, few or many, or as a class for expanded clones.

clone_size j_call v_call d_call cdr3_nt cdr3_aa
- TRBJ2-7 TRBV27 - TGTGCCAGCAGACAACAGGGCCAGGTCTACGAGCAGTACTTC CASRQQGQVYEQYF
- TRBJ2-4 TRBV5-4 TRBD1 TGTGCCAGCAGCTCCACCGGGACAGCTAAAAACATTCAGTACTTC CASSSTGTAKNIQYF
- TRBJ1-2 TRBV29-1 - TGCAGCGTTGATGGGAACCGGGACACAACGTGGGGCTACACCTTC CSVDGNRDTTWGYTF
- TRBJ2-7 TRBV19 TRBD1 TGTGCCAGTAGTATCCCTGGACAGGGGGACCCTTTCGAGCAGTACTTC CASSIPGQGDPFEQYF
- TRBJ2-1 TRBV28 - TGTGCCAGCAGATCAACCTACAATGAGCAGTTCTTC CASRSTYNEQFF
once TRBJ2-3 TRBV7-2 - TGTGCCAGCAGCGGACAGGGAGGGACAGATACGCAGTATTTT CASSGQGGTDTQYF
- TRBJ1-3 TRBV7-9 - TGTGCCAGCAGCTACGACGGAGGGTTAAACACCATATATTTT CASSYDGGLNTIYF
- TRBJ1-5 TRBV2 TRBD1 TGTGCCAGCCGTCCGGGACAGGGAGTCACAAGGCCCCAGCATTTT CASRPGQGVTRPQHF
- TRBJ2-7 TRBV7-9 TRBD2 TGTGCCAGCAGCCTTATAGGGACTAGCGACACCTACGAGCAGTACTTC CASSLIGTSDTYEQYF
- TRBJ2-7 TRBV5-1 TRBD1 TGCGCCAGCAGCTTGGCACAGGGGGCTTCCTACGAGCAGTACTTC CASSLAQGASYEQYF
- TRBJ2-3 TRBV11-2 - TGTGCCAGCAGCTTAGCGGGCCGGGGTGTAGATACGCAGTATTTT CASSLAGRGVDTQYF
- TRBJ2-1 TRBV7-9 TRBD2 TGTGCCAGCAGCGGACTAGTCTCCTACAATGAGCAGTTCTTC CASSGLVSYNEQFF
- TRBJ2-7 TRBV7-9 TRBD2 TGTGCCAGCAGCACCCGGACTAGCGGCGCCTACGAGCAGTACTTC CASSTRTSGAYEQYF
- TRBJ2-1 TRBV28 - TGTGCCAGCAGTTTGATATATGAGGGAGCGATTGAGAATGAGCAGTTCTTC CASSLIYEGAIENEQFF